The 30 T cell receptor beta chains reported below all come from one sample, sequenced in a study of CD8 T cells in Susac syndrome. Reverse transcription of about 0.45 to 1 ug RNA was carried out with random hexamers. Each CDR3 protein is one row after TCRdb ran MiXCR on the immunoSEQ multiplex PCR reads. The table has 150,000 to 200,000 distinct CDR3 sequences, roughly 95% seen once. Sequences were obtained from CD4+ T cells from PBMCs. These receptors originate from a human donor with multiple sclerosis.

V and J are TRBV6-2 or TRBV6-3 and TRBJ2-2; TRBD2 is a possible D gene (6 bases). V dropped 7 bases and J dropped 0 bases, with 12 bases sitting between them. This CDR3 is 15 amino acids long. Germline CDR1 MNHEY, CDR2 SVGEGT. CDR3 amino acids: CASKVGGTNTGELFF. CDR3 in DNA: TGTGCCAGCAAAGTGGGCGGGACGAACACCGGGGAGCTGTTTTTT.

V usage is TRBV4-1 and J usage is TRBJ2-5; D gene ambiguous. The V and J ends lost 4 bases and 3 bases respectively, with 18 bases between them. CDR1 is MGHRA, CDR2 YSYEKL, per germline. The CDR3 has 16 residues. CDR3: CASSLRTASMEETQYF. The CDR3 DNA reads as TGCGCCAGCAGCCTACGGACGGCCTCCATGGAAGAGACCCAGTACTTC.

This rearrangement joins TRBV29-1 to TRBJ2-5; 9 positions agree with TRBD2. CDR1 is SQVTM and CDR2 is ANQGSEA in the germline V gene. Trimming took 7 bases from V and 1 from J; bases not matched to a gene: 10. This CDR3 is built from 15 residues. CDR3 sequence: CSAAGSGRAQETQYF. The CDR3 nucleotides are TGCAGCGCCGCCGGTAGCGGGAGAGCCCAAGAGACCCAGTACTTC.

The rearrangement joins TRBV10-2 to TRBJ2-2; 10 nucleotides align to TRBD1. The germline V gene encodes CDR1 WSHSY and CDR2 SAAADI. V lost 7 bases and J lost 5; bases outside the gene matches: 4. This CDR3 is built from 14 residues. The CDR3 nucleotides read TGCGCCAGCACCGGACAGGGGGTAACCGGGGAGCTGTTTTTT. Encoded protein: CASTGQGVTGELFF.

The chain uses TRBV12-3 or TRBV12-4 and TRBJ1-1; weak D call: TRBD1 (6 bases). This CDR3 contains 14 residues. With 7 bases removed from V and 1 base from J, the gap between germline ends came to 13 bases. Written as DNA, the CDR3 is TGTGCCAGCAACCAGGCAGGGGCGAACACTGAAGCTTTCTTT. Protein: CASNQAGANTEAFF.

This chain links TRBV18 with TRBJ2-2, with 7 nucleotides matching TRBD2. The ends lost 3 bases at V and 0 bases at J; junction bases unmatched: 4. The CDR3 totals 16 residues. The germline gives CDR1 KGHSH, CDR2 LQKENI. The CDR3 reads CASSPGTNANTGELFF. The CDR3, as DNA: TGTGCCAGCTCACCGGGGACTAACGCGAACACCGGGGAGCTGTTTTTT.

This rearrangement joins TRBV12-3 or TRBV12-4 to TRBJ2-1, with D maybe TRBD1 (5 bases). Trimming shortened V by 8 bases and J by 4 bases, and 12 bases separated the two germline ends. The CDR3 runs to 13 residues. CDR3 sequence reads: CASHFGHYNEQFF. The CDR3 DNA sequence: TGTGCCAGCCATTTTGGACATTACAATGAGCAGTTCTTC.

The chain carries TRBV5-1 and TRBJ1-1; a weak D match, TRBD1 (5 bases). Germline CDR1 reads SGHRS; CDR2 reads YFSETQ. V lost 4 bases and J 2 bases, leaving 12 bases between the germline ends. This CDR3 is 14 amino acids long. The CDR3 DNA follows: TGCGCCAGCAGCCAAGGACACACCAACACTGAAGCTTTCTTT. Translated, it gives CASSQGHTNTEAFF.

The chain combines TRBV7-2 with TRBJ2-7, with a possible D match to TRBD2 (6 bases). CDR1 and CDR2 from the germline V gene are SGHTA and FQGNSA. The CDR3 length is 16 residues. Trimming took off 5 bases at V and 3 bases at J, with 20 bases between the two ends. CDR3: CASSLGSGRGGYEQYF. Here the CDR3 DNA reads TGTGCCAGCAGCCTCGGTTCAGGAAGGGGAGGCTACGAGCAGTACTTC. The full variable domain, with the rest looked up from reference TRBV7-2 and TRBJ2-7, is GAGVSQSPSNKVTEKGKDVELRCDPISGHTALYWYRQSLGQGLEFLIYFQGNSAPDKSGLPSDRFSAERTGGSVSTLTIQRTQQEDSAVYLCASSLGSGRGGYEQYFGPGTRLTVT.

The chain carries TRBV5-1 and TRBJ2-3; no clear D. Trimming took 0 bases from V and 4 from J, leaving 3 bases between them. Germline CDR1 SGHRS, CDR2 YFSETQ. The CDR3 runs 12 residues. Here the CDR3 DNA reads TGCGCCAGCAGCTTGGACTCAGATACGCAGTATTTT. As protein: CASSLDSDTQYF.

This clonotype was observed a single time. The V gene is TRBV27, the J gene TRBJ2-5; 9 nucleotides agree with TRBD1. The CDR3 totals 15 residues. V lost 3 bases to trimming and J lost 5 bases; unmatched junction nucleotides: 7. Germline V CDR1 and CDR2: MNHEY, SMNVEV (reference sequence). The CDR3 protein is CASSFGQGYGETQYF. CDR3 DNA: TGTGCCAGCAGTTTCGGACAGGGGTACGGCGAGACCCAGTACTTC.

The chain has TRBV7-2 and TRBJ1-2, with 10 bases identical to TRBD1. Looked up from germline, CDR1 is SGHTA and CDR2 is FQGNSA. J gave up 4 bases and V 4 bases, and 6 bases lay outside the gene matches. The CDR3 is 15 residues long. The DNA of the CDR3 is TGTGCCAGCAGCTCGACAGGGGGCGCAGGCTATGGCTACACCTTC. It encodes CASSSTGGAGYGYTF.

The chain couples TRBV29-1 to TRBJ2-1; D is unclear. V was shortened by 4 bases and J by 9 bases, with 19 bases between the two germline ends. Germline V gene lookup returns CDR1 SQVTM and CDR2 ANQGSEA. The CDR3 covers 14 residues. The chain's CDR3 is CSVGSQLRVTEQFF. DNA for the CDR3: TGCAGCGTTGGGTCCCAGCTCAGAGTGACTGAGCAGTTCTTC.

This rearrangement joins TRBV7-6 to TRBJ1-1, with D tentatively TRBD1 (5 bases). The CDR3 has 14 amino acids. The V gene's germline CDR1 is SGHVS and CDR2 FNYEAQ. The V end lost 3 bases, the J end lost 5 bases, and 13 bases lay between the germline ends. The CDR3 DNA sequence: TGTGCCAGCAGCTTCAGCGGAGGGGAGACTGAAGCTTTCTTT. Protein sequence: CASSFSGGETEAFF. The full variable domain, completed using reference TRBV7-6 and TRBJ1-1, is GAGVSQSPRYKVTKRGQDVALRCDPISGHVSLYWYRQALGQGPEFLTYFNYEAQQDKSGLPNDRFSAERPEGSISTLTIQRTEQRDSAMYRCASSFSGGETEAFFGQGTRLTVV.

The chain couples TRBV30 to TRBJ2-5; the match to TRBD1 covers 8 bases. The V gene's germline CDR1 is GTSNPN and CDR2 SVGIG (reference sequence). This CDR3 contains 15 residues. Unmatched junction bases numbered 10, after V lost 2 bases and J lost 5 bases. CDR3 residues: CAWSRGQGAWETQYF. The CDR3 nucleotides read TGTGCCTGGAGTCGAGGGCAGGGGGCTTGGGAGACCCAGTACTTC.

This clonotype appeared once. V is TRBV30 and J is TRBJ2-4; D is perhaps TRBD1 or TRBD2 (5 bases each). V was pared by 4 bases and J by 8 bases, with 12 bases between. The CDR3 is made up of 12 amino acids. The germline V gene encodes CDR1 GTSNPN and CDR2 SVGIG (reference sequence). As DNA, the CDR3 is TGTGCCTGGACCCCAGGGCGGGACATTCAGTACTTC. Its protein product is CAWTPGRDIQYF.

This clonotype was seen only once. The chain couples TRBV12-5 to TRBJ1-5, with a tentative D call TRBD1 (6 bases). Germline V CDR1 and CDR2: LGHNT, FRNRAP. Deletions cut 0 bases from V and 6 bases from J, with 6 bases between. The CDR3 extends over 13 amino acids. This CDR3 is CASGLVQGQPQHF. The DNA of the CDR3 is TGTGCTAGTGGTTTGGTACAGGGTCAGCCCCAGCATTTT. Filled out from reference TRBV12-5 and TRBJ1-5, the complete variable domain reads DARVTQTPRHKVTEMGQEVTMRCQPILGHNTVFWYRQTMMQGLELLAYFRNRAPLDDSGMPKDRFSAEMPDATLATLKIQPSEPRDSAVYFCASGLVQGQPQHFGDGTRLSIL.

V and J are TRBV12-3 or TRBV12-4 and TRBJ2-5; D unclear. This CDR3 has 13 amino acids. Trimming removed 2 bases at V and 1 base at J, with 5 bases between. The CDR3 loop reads CASSLQVQETQYF. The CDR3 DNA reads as TGTGCCAGCAGTTTACAGGTCCAAGAGACCCAGTACTTC.

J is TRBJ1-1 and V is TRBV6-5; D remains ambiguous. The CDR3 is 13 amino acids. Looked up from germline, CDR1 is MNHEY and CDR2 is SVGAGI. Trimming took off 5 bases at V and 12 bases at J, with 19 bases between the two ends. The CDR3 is CASSDLMSRTTFF. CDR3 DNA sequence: TGTGCCAGCAGTGACCTGATGTCCAGGACGACTTTCTTT.

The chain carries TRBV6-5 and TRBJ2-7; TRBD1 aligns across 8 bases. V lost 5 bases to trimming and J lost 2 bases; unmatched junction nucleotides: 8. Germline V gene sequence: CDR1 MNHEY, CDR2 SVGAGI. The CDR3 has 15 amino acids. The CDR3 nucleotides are TGTGCCAGCAGTCCTTATCCACAGGGGGCCTACGAGCAGTACTTC. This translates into CASSPYPQGAYEQYF.

The CDR3: CASSHPSLQETQYF. The DNA for the CDR3 is TGTGCCAGCAGCCACCCCAGCCTACAAGAGACCCAGTACTTC. The genes are TRBV3-1 and TRBJ2-5, with D unclear. The CDR3 spans 14 residues. In germline, CDR1 is LGHDT, CDR2 YNNKEL (reference sequence). V dropped 3 bases and J dropped 2 bases, with 10 bases sitting between them.

The CDR3 is CATSRQPPEEQFF. CDR3 sequence (DNA): TGTGCCACCAGCAGACAACCCCCGGAAGAGCAGTTCTTC. The rearrangement links TRBV15 to TRBJ2-1; D is unresolved. Germline-derived CDR1 and CDR2 are LNHNV and YYDKDF (reference sequence). V shed 2 bases and J shed 10 bases, with 12 bases lying between them. The CDR3 is made up of 13 amino acids. Full variable domain (rest looked up from reference TRBV15 and TRBJ2-1): DAMVIQNPRYQVTQFGKPVTLSCSQTLNHNVMYWYQQKSSQAPKLLFHYYDKDFNNEADTPDNFQSRRPNTSFCFLDIRSPGLGDTAMYLCATSRQPPEEQFFGPGTRLTVL.

Written as DNA, the CDR3 is TGTGCCAGCAGCCAAGATTTCGTCGCGGGAGCTAGTGACGAGCAGTACTTC. It yields the protein CASSQDFVAGASDEQYF. The gene calls are TRBV14 and TRBJ2-7; 7 bases match TRBD2. The germline V gene encodes CDR1 SGHDN and CDR2 FVKESK. There are 17 residues in the CDR3. Trimming cost V 0 bases and J 5 bases; bases outside gene matches: 13.

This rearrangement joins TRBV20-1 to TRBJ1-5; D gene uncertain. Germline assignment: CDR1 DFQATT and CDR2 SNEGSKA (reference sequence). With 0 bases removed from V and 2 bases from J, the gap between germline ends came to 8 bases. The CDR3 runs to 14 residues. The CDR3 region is CSARDMAGNQPQHF. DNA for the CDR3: TGCAGTGCTAGAGATATGGCAGGCAATCAGCCCCAGCATTTT.

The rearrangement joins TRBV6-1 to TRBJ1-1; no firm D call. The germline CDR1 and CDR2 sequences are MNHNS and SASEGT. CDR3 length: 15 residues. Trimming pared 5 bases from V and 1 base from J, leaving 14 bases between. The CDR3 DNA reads TGTGCCAGCAGTCCGTTGAGTGACGGGAACACTGAAGCTTTCTTT. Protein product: CASSPLSDGNTEAFF.

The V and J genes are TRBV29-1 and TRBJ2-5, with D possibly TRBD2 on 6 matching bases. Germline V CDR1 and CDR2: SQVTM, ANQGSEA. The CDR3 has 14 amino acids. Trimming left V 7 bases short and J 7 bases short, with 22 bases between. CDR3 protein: CSASQGAGTGTQYF. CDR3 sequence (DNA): TGCAGCGCCTCCCAGGGAGCGGGTACTGGGACCCAGTACTTC.

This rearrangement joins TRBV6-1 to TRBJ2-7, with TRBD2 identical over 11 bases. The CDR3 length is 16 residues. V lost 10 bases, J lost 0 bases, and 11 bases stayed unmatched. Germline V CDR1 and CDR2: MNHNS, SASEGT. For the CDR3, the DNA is TGTGCCACGTCCGGGACTAGCGGAAAATTCTCCTACGAGCAGTACTTC. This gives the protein CATSGTSGKFSYEQYF.

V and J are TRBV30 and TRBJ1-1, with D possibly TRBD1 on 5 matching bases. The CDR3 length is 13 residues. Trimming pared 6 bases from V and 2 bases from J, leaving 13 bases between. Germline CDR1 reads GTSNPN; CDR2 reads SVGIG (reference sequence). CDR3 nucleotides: TGTGCCTGCCTGGGAGACAGCAACACTGAAGCTTTCTTT. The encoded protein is CACLGDSNTEAFF.

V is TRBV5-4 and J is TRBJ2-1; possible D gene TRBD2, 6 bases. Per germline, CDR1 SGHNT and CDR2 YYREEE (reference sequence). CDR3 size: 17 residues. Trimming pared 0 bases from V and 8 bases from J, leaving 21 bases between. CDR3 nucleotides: TGTGCCAGCAGCTTGGGGGGAGCGGCGGGACGTCTGGATGAGCAGTTCTTC. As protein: CASSLGGAAGRLDEQFF.

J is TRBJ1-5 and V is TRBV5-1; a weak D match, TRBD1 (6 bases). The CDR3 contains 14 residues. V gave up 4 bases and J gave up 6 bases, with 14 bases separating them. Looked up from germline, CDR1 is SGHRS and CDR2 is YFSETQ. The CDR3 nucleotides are TGCGCCAGCAGCACCGACCAGGGGACTCAGCCCCAGCATTTT. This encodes CASSTDQGTQPQHF.